A single sample is the source of the 32 T cell receptor beta chains below, sequenced in a study of CD8 T cells in ankylosing spondylitis (dated by TCRdb to between 2016 and 2019). Receptor amplification or capture employed 5' RACE. The instrument was an Illumina HiSeq 2500. The public reads were reanalyzed by TCRdb: fastp trimming at Q25, MiXCR alignment, in-frame beta chains only. Rows with one shared CDR3 protein collapse into an entry with the most common genes and DNA. The sample profile shows roughly 35,000 distinct CDR3 sequences; around 10% of them were found once. The ten top clones hold roughly 21% of the sample. The sample consisted of synovial fluid, either unsorted or a sorted T cell fraction (not recorded which). The receptors originated from a male donor with ankylosing spondylitis.

The chain joins TRBV5-1 to TRBJ2-3; TRBD2 is a possible D gene (6 bases). The V end was cut by 4 bases, the J end by 2 bases, with 17 bases between. This CDR3 comprises 16 residues. Germline lookup yields CDR1 SGHRS and CDR2 YFSETQ. Here the CDR3 DNA reads TGCGCCAGCAGCGAGGATTATCCGGGGGACACAGATACGCAGTATTTT. It yields the protein CASSEDYPGDTDTQYF.

The V and J genes are TRBV2 and TRBJ2-2, with D possibly TRBD2 on 5 matching bases. The CDR3 contains 14 residues. Germline V gives CDR1 SNHLY, CDR2 FYNNEI. Trimming stripped 8 bases from V and 1 base from J, with 11 bases between. The CDR3 nucleotides are TGTGCCAGCTCTAGGACTGTGAACACCGGGGAGCTGTTTTTT. It encodes CASSRTVNTGELFF.

This sequence joins TRBV10-2 and TRBJ2-1; TRBD2 agrees at 12 bases. CDR1 is WSHSY, CDR2 SAAADI, per germline. J gave up 0 bases and V 8 bases, and 8 bases lay outside the gene matches. The CDR3 is 17 amino acids. The CDR3 DNA follows: TGCGCCAGCGAAGGACTAGCGGGAACGAGCTCCTACAATGAGCAGTTCTTC. The encoded protein is CASEGLAGTSSYNEQFF.

Worth noting for this clonotype: A read error is possible here, since a much larger clone lies one base away. CDR3 in DNA: TGCAGCGTTGTGTTGTGGGAACAATACTATGAGCAGTTCTTC. This translates into CSVVLWEQYYEQFF. The genes are TRBV29-1 and TRBJ2-1; D unresolved. The CDR3 is 14 residues long. The V end was cut by 4 bases, the J end by 8 bases, with 18 bases between. Germline V gene sequence: CDR1 SQVTM, CDR2 ANQGSEA.

Turning to this clonotype: A much larger clone differs by one base, so this may be a read error. This chain uses TRBV2 with TRBJ1-4; 7 nucleotides line up with TRBD1. Germline V gene lookup returns CDR1 SNHLY and CDR2 FYNNEI. CDR3 length equals 12 residues. The CDR3 sequence: CASSWDREKPFF. In DNA form, the CDR3 reads TGTGCCAGCAGCTGGGACAGAGAAAAACCGTTTTTT.

This clonotype was seen many times. The genes are TRBV20-1 and TRBJ2-3; 14 bases fit TRBD2. The CDR3 loop spans 16 amino acids. CDR1 is DFQATT and CDR2 is SNEGSKA in the germline V gene (reference sequence). The V and J ends lost 6 bases and 4 bases, in that order; junction bases with no gene match: 9. The CDR3 DNA reads TGCAGTGCGGACGGGACTAGCGGGAGACAGTCAGATACGCAGTATTTT. Encoded protein: CSADGTSGRQSDTQYF.

This clonotype was counted a few times. V and J are TRBV5-6 and TRBJ2-3; 8 nucleotides align to TRBD2. V shed 0 bases, J shed 5 bases, and the junction held 8 bases outside the gene matches. Germline values: CDR1 SGHDT, CDR2 YYEEEE. This CDR3 contains 16 residues. This CDR3 reads CASSLATGGMEDTQYF. The CDR3, as DNA: TGTGCCAGCAGCTTGGCCACGGGAGGGATGGAAGATACGCAGTATTTT. The whole variable domain, filled in from reference TRBV5-6 and TRBJ2-3, reads DAGVTQSPTHLIKTRGQQVTLRCSPKSGHDTVSWYQQALGQGPQFIFQYYEEEERQRGNFPDRFSGHQFPNYSSELNVNALLLGDSALYLCASSLATGGMEDTQYFGPGTRLTVL.

This clonotype has a count of ten or more. The chain recombines TRBV7-2 with TRBJ2-7; possible D gene TRBD2, 6 bases. Germline values: CDR1 SGHTA, CDR2 FQGNSA. The V and J ends lost 0 bases and 2 bases respectively, with 11 bases between them. The CDR3 totals 15 residues. This CDR3 reads CASSLASEGPYEQYF. In nucleotides, the CDR3 is TGTGCCAGCAGCTTAGCTTCGGAGGGCCCCTACGAGCAGTACTTC.

The chain combines TRBV12-3 or TRBV12-4 with TRBJ2-4; D is uncertain. V was pared by 6 bases and J by 0 bases, with 15 bases between. The CDR3 totals 16 residues. The CDR3 reads CASSPLGMVAKNIQYF. The CDR3 DNA reads as TGTGCCAGCAGCCCCTTAGGAATGGTAGCCAAAAACATTCAGTACTTC.

By sample share, this clonotype is medium-sized. The chain carries TRBV10-2 and TRBJ1-5, with D tentatively TRBD1 (5 bases). The CDR3 is made up of 15 amino acids. Germline CDR1 is WSHSY and CDR2 is SAAADI. V lost 8 bases and J 0 bases, leaving 14 bases between the germline ends. For the CDR3, the DNA is TGCGCCAGCCACAAAGACAGCCATAGCAATCAGCCCCAGCATTTT. It is translated as CASHKDSHSNQPQHF.

Many counts were recorded for this clonotype. The chain links TRBV7-9 to TRBJ2-7, with D maybe TRBD1 (7 bases). The CDR3 runs 14 residues. V lost 5 bases to trimming and J lost 4 bases, with 15 bases between them. Germline values: CDR1 SEHNR, CDR2 FQNEAQ (reference sequence). The chain's CDR3 is CASSRGTAGYEQYF. For the CDR3, the DNA is TGTGCCAGCAGCCGCGGGACAGCTGGATACGAGCAGTACTTC.

This clonotype was detected ten times or more. The genes are TRBV7-2 and TRBJ1-1, with D unresolved. Germline V gives CDR1 SGHTA, CDR2 FQGNSA. This CDR3 spans 17 amino acids. Trimming took off 5 bases at V and 0 bases at J, with 19 bases between the two ends. CDR3 protein: CASSLSRSSLMNTEAFF. CDR3 bases: TGTGCCAGCAGCCTCAGCCGTTCCTCCCTTATGAACACTGAAGCTTTCTTT.

In its sample, this clonotype was seen many times. The chain combines TRBV25-1 with TRBJ2-7; a possible D gene is TRBD1 (5 bases). The CDR3 is 14 amino acids. V was shortened by 1 base and J by 2 bases, with 9 bases between the two germline ends. Germline CDR1 is MGHDK and CDR2 is SYGVNS. As DNA, the CDR3 is TGTGCCAGCAGTGAATCAGGACAAACCTACGAGCAGTACTTC. Translation: CASSESGQTYEQYF.

This clonotype was counted at least ten times. The chain employs TRBV28 and TRBJ1-5; D remains ambiguous. Germline CDR1 and CDR2: MDHEN and SYDVKM. V lost 5 bases, J lost 4 bases, and 15 bases lay in between. The CDR3 runs to 15 residues. Written as DNA, the CDR3 is TGTGCCAGCAGTGTGACTAGGGTAGTTAATCAGCCCCAGCATTTT. Translating it yields CASSVTRVVNQPQHF.

The chain has TRBV19 and TRBJ2-1; weak D call: TRBD2 (7 bases). Looked up from germline, CDR1 is LNHDA and CDR2 is SQIVND (reference sequence). The CDR3 is made up of 16 amino acids. With 5 bases removed from V and 6 bases from J, the gap between germline ends came to 20 bases. Written as DNA, the CDR3 is TGTGCCAGTAGTTCAGGGGCGGGAGTTTACGTCAATGAGCAGTTCTTC. It specifies CASSSGAGVYVNEQFF.

The rearrangement joins TRBV12-3 or TRBV12-4 to TRBJ2-5, with unresolved D. V was shortened by 1 base and J by 3 bases, with 6 bases between the two germline ends. There are 13 residues in the CDR3. This CDR3 reads CASSLGQKETQYF. The CDR3 region has the DNA TGTGCCAGCAGTTTAGGGCAGAAAGAGACCCAGTACTTC.

This clonotype was seen a handful of times. The V gene is TRBV27, the J gene TRBJ2-3; a weak D match, TRBD2 (6 bases). V was pared by 4 bases and J by 9 bases, with 29 bases between. Germline V gene data show CDR1 as MNHEY and CDR2 as SMNVEV (reference sequence). CDR3 length: 18 residues. CDR3 region: CASSSTWGTEGRGRTQYF. The CDR3 bases are TGTGCCAGCAGTTCAACATGGGGGACTGAGGGACGGGGGAGGACGCAGTATTTT.

This clonotype has ten or more counts. The chain is built from TRBV9 and TRBJ1-1, with D perhaps matching TRBD1 (5 bases). The CDR3 spans 13 residues. Looked up from germline, CDR1 is SGDLS and CDR2 is YYNGEE. The V gene lost 3 bases and the J gene lost 4 bases, with 10 bases spanning the gap. In DNA, the CDR3 is TGTGCCAGCAGCGCTGGGGGACTCACTGAAGCTTTCTTT. It encodes CASSAGGLTEAFF. Full variable domain (remainder filled in from reference TRBV9 and TRBJ1-1): DSGVTQTPKHLITATGQRVTLRCSPRSGDLSVYWYQQSLDQGLQFLIQYYNGEERAKGNILERFSAQQFPDLHSELNLSSLELGDSALYFCASSAGGLTEAFFGQGTRLTVV.

V gene TRBV28 combines with J gene TRBJ2-7, with unresolved D. The germline gives CDR1 MDHEN, CDR2 SYDVKM. The CDR3 has 17 residues. The V end lost 4 bases, the J end lost 1 base, and 20 bases lay between the germline ends. In nucleotides, the CDR3 is TGTGCCAGCAGTTCTTGGGGATTTGTGGGGATATCCTACGAGCAGTACTTC. It specifies CASSSWGFVGISYEQYF.

This clonotype ranks as medium-sized. V gene TRBV7-6 combines with J gene TRBJ2-1, with D possibly TRBD1 on 6 matching bases. Germline lookup yields CDR1 SGHVS and CDR2 FNYEAQ. Trimming took 0 bases from V and 8 from J, leaving 17 bases between them. The CDR3 is made up of 16 amino acids. This chain's CDR3 is CASSLATQGYRDEQFF. CDR3 in DNA: TGTGCCAGCAGCTTAGCCACTCAGGGCTACAGGGATGAGCAGTTCTTC.

The rearrangement joins TRBV7-3 to TRBJ1-1; TRBD1 agrees at 9 bases. The CDR3 sequence is 15 residues long. Germline CDR1 and CDR2: SGHTA and FQGTGA. V lost 5 bases, J lost 5 bases, and 9 bases stayed unmatched. CDR3: CASSPRDREDTEAFF. The CDR3 bases are TGTGCCAGCAGCCCAAGGGACAGGGAGGATACTGAAGCTTTCTTT.

This clonotype was found a few times. V usage is TRBV4-3 and J usage is TRBJ2-6; D not resolved. This CDR3 contains 13 residues. The germline gives CDR1 LGHNA, CDR2 YSLEER. The V end was cut by 2 bases, the J end by 2 bases, with 1 base between. CDR3: CASSQPGANVLTF. The CDR3 DNA reads TGCGCCAGCAGCCAACCTGGGGCCAACGTCCTGACTTTC.

At least ten counts were recorded for this clonotype. This sequence joins TRBV4-3 and TRBJ2-1; no definite D call. The V end was cut by 0 bases, the J end by 7 bases, with 7 bases between. Germline V gives CDR1 LGHNA, CDR2 YSLEER. This CDR3 has 13 residues. CDR3 sequence (DNA): TGCGCCAGCAGCCAAGAAGGGTGGAATGAGCAGTTCTTC. Translation gives CASSQEGWNEQFF.

Only a few counts were recorded for this clonotype. The rearrangement joins TRBV25-1 to TRBJ2-1; D uncertain. The CDR3 loop spans 17 amino acids. CDR1 is MGHDK, CDR2 SYGVNS, per germline. Trimming removed 3 bases from V and 5 bases from J, with 20 bases in between. The CDR3 sequence is CASSDWFETPPHNEQFF. In DNA, the CDR3 is TGTGCCAGCAGTGATTGGTTTGAGACACCCCCCCACAATGAGCAGTTCTTC.

This clonotype came up many times. The chain combines TRBV5-6 with TRBJ2-3, with 7 bases lining up with TRBD1. The ends lost 4 bases at V and 3 bases at J; junction bases unmatched: 14. The CDR3 spans 17 residues. Germline-derived CDR1 and CDR2 are SGHDT and YYEEEE. The DNA for the CDR3 is TGTGCCAGCAGCAAAGTTACACAGGGGTTGAGGACAGATACGCAGTATTTT. Amino acids: CASSKVTQGLRTDTQYF.

The V and J genes are TRBV20-1 and TRBJ2-7; the D is unclear. This CDR3 has 15 amino acids. V dropped 2 bases and J dropped 0 bases, with 14 bases sitting between them. From germline, CDR1 is DFQATT and CDR2 SNEGSKA (reference sequence). DNA of the CDR3: TGCAGTGCTAGACCCCTAGGCGGAAGCTCCTACGAGCAGTACTTC. Its translation is CSARPLGGSSYEQYF.

J is TRBJ1-4 and V is TRBV5-1; D uncertain. Trimming left V 1 base short and J 7 bases short, with 11 bases between. In germline, CDR1 is SGHRS, CDR2 YFSETQ. The CDR3 consists of 14 residues. The CDR3 sequence is CASSLLGSGEKLFF. In DNA form, the CDR3 reads TGCGCCAGCAGCTTGTTAGGGTCCGGTGAAAAACTGTTTTTT. The whole variable domain, filled in from reference TRBV5-1 and TRBJ1-4, reads KAGVTQTPRYLIKTRGQQVTLSCSPISGHRSVSWYQQTPGQGLQFLFEYFSETQRNKGNFPGRFSGRQFSNSRSEMNVSTLELGDSALYLCASSLLGSGEKLFFGSGTQLSVL.

This clonotype is medium-sized (0.01 to 0.1%) within its sample. This chain connects TRBV7-9 to TRBJ2-2; 8 bases line up with TRBD1. CDR3 length: 15 residues. V was pared by 1 base and J by 3 bases, with 1 base of the junction left unmatched. Germline values: CDR1 SEHNR, CDR2 FQNEAQ (reference sequence). The CDR3 region is CASSLGQGYTGELFF. The CDR3 coding sequence is TGTGCCAGCAGCTTAGGACAGGGGTACACCGGGGAGCTGTTTTTT.

This clonotype was observed a few times. The chain recombines TRBV4-1 with TRBJ1-2; D uncertain. Trimming removed 2 bases at V and 3 bases at J, with 7 bases between. The CDR3 is 13 amino acids. Germline loops: CDR1 MGHRA, CDR2 YSYEKL. The CDR3 DNA sequence: TGCGCCAGCAGCCAATCCCAGGACTATGGCTACACCTTC. Residues: CASSQSQDYGYTF.

The genes are TRBV5-6 and TRBJ2-1, with 8 positions matching TRBD1. The germline CDR1 and CDR2 sequences are SGHDT and YYEEEE. J lost 3 bases, V lost 2 bases, and 4 bases had no gene match. The CDR3 is 15 amino acids. The CDR3 DNA sequence: TGTGCCAGCAGCTTCCTACAGGGGGTCTACAATGAGCAGTTCTTC. Protein: CASSFLQGVYNEQFF.

This clonotype was detected ten times or more. The chain recombines TRBV20-1 with TRBJ2-7, with D perhaps matching TRBD1 or TRBD2 (6 bases each). CDR1 is DFQATT, CDR2 SNEGSKA, per germline (reference sequence). This CDR3 contains 14 residues. V lost 2 bases and J 4 bases, leaving 15 bases between the germline ends. CDR3: CSARRQGRMYEQYF. The DNA for the CDR3 is TGCAGTGCTAGACGGCAGGGGAGGATGTACGAGCAGTACTTC.

The sample holds a few counts of this clonotype. This chain joins TRBV7-9 and TRBJ1-3; no reliable D call. Trimming took 4 bases from V and 6 from J, leaving 13 bases between them. CDR1 and CDR2 (germline): SEHNR, FQNEAQ (reference sequence). This CDR3 contains 14 residues. The CDR3 loop reads CASSWTVPANTIYF. The CDR3 DNA sequence: TGTGCCAGCAGCTGGACGGTACCGGCAAACACCATATATTTT.